The present TCR beta chain was sequenced within a study of cytomegalovirus exposure and HLA in healthy donors. Regarding the study as a whole: Most TCRs appeared rarely, but some public TCRs recurred in many donors. A few chains tied to CMV proved CMV antigen-specific in vitro.

This clone was counted only a few times. Its antigen is unknown. The PCR made use of 60 Vbeta and 13 Jbeta primers. Sequencing used immunoSEQ multiplex PCR; TCRdb keeps in-frame clones, though not all of them. This table has more than 100,000 clones, about two thirds appearing once. CDR3 length: 15 amino acids. Trimming cost V 3 bases and J 0 bases; bases outside gene matches: 5. Germline CDR1 and CDR2: SEHNR and FQNEAQ (reference sequence). This chain connects TRBV7-9 to TRBJ2-7; 7 nucleotides line up with TRBD1. The sequencing input was PBMCs. The clonotype comes from a man aged 50 to 59 in good health and CMV-seropositive. In nucleotides, the CDR3 is TGTGCCAGCAGCTTTATCGGGACAGCCTCCTACGAGCAGTACTTC. Translating it yields CASSFIGTASYEQYF.